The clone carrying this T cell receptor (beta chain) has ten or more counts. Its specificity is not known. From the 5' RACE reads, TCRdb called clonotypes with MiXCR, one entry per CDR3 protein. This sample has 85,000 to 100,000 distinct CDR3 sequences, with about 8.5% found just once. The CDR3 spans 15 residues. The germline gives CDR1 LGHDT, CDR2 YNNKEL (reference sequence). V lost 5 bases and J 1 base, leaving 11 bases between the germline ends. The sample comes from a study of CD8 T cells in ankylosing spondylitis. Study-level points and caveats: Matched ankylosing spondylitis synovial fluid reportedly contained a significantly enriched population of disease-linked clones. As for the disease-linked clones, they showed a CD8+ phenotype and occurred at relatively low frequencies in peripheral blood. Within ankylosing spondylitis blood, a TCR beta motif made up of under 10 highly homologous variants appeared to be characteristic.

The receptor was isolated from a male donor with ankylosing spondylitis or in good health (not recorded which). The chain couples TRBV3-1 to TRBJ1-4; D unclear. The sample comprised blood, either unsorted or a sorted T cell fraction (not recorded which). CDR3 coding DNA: TGTGCCAGCAGCTCCCGGGTGGGAACTAATGAAAAACTGTTTTTT. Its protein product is CASSSRVGTNEKLFF.